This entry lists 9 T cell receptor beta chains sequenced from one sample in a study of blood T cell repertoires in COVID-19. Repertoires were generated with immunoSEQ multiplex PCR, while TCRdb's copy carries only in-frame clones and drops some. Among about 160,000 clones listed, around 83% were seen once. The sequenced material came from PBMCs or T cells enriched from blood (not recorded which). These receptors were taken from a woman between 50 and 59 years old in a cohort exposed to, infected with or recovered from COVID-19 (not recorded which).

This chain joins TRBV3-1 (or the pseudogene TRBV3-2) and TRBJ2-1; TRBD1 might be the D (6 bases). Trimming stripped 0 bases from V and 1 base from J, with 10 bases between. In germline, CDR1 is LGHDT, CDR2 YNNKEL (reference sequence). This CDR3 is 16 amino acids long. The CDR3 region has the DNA TGTGCCAGCAGCCAAGACTTTACAGGGTCCTACAATGAGCAGTTCTTC. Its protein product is CASSQDFTGSYNEQFF.

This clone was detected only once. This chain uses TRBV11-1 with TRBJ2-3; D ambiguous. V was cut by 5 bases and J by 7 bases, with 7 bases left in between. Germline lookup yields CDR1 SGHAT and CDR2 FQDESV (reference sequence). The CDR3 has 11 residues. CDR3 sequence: CASSNRNTQYF. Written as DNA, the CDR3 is TGTGCCAGCAGCAATCGTAATACGCAGTATTTT.

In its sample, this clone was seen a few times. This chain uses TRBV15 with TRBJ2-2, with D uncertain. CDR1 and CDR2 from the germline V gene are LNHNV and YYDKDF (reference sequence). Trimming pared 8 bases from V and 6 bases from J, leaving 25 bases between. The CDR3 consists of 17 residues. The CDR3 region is CATADRLRQNPPGELFF. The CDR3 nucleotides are TGTGCCACCGCCGACCGACTTCGTCAGAACCCCCCCGGGGAGCTGTTTTTT.

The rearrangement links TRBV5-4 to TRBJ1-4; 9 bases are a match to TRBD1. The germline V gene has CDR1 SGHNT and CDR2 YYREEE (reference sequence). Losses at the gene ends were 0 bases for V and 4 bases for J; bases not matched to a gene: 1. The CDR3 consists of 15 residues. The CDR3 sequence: CASSLAGQGNEKLFF. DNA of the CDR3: TGTGCCAGCAGCTTGGCGGGACAGGGTAATGAAAAACTGTTTTTT.

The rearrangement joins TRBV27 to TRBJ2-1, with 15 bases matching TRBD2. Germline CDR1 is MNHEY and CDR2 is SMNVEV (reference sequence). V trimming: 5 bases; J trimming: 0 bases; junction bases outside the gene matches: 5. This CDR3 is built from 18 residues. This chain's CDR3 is CASSTGTSGGSSYNEQFF. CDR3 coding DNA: TGTGCCAGCAGTACCGGGACTAGCGGGGGGAGCTCCTACAATGAGCAGTTCTTC.

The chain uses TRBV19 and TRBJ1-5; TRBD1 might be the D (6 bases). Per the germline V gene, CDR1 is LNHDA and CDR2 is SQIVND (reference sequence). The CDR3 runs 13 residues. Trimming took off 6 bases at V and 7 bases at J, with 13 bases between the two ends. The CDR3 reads CASRENRDQPQHF. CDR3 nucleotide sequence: TGTGCCAGTAGGGAAAACAGGGACCAGCCCCAGCATTTT.

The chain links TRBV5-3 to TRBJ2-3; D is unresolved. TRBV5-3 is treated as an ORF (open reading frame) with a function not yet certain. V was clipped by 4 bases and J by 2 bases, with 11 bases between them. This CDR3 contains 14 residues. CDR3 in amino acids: CARSLQELTDTQYF. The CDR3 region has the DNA TGTGCCAGAAGCCTGCAGGAACTCACAGATACGCAGTATTTT.

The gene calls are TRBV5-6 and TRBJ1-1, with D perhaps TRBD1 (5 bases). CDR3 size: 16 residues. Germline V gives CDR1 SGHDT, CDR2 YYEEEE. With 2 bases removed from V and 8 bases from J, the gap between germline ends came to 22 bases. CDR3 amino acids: CASSLPFRADRIEAFF. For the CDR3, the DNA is TGTGCCAGCAGCTTACCCTTCAGGGCGGATCGGATAGAAGCTTTCTTT.

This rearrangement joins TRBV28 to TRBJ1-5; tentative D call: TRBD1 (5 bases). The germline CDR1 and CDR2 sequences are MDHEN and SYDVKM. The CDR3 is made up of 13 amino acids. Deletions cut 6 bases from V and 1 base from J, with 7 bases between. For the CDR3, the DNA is TGTGCCAGCAGAAGGACAAGCAATCAGCCCCAGCATTTT. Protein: CASRRTSNQPQHF.